The rows below give T cell receptor beta chains drawn from one sample of a study of blood T cell repertoires in COVID-19. Assay used: immunoSEQ multiplex PCR; TCRdb lists only in-frame clones, some missing. The table has tens of thousands of clones, roughly 91% seen once. The sequenced sample consisted of peripheral blood. The source of these receptors is a human donor in a cohort sampled during active COVID-19. CDR3s include the opening cysteine and the closing phenylalanine or tryptophan. The D gene is left open where the match is weak. Rows give clone size only sometimes, using once, few, many, or a class for an expanded clone.

clone_size: NA; d_call: NA; j_call: TRBJ1-1; v_call: TRBV7-9; cdr3_length: 14; cdr3_nt: TGTGCCAGCAGCCGAGGAGGTACGAACACTGAAGCTTTCTTT; cdr3_aa: CASSRGGTNTEAFF
clone_size: NA; d_call: TRBD2; j_call: TRBJ2-7; v_call: TRBV28; cdr3_length: 16; cdr3_nt: TGTGCCAGCAGTTTAGCTAGCGGGTATCGCTCCTACGAGCAGTACTTC; cdr3_aa: CASSLASGYRSYEQYF
clone_size: NA; d_call: NA; j_call: TRBJ2-1; v_call: TRBV14; cdr3_length: 12; cdr3_nt: TGTGCCAGCAGCTTCTACAGGGAACAGGTGATCTTC; cdr3_aa: CASSFYREQVIF
clone_size: NA; d_call: TRBD1; j_call: TRBJ2-1; v_call: TRBV5-1; cdr3_length: 14; cdr3_nt: TGCGCCAGCAGGGACAGGGACTCCTACAATGAGCAGTTCTTC; cdr3_aa: CASRDRDSYNEQFF
clone_size: NA; d_call: NA; j_call: TRBJ2-7; v_call: TRBV27; cdr3_length: 15; cdr3_nt: TGTGCCAGCAGTTTAGGGGGGAGATTCTCCTACGAGCAGTACTTC; cdr3_aa: CASSLGGRFSYEQYF
clone_size: NA; d_call: NA; j_call: TRBJ1-2; v_call: TRBV18; cdr3_length: 12; cdr3_nt: TGTGCCAGCTCACTGCGGGACTATGGCTACACCTTC; cdr3_aa: CASSLRDYGYTF
clone_size: NA; d_call: TRBD2; j_call: TRBJ2-7; v_call: TRBV2; cdr3_length: 15; cdr3_nt: TGTGCCAGCAGTGTCGTGCTAGCGGGAGGCTACGAGCAGTACTTC; cdr3_aa: CASSVVLAGGYEQYF
clone_size: NA; d_call: TRBD2; j_call: TRBJ2-5; v_call: TRBV2; cdr3_length: 15; cdr3_nt: TGTGCCAGCAGAGCGGGGCCCGGTCCCCAAGAGACCCAGTACTTC; cdr3_aa: CASRAGPGPQETQYF
clone_size: NA; d_call: TRBD1; j_call: TRBJ1-1; v_call: TRBV28; cdr3_length: 15; cdr3_nt: TGTGCCAGCCTTACCAACAGGGGGCTTTGCGCTGAAGCTTTCTTT; cdr3_aa: CASLTNRGLCAEAFF
clone_size: NA; d_call: TRBD1; j_call: TRBJ1-2; v_call: TRBV18; cdr3_length: 18; cdr3_nt: TGTGCCAGCTCAGACACCTCCGGGACAGAGGGGTGGATCAATGGCTACACCTTC; cdr3_aa: CASSDTSGTEGWINGYTF
clone_size: NA; d_call: TRBD2; j_call: TRBJ2-1; v_call: TRBV7-2; cdr3_length: 16; cdr3_nt: TGTGCCAGCAGCCCGGGGCGTAGCGGGGCCTACAATGAGCAGTTCTTC; cdr3_aa: CASSPGRSGAYNEQFF
clone_size: NA; d_call: NA; j_call: TRBJ1-5; v_call: TRBV18; cdr3_length: 15; cdr3_nt: TGTGCCAGCTCGTCGGGGGTAGGAGGCAATCAGCCCCAGCATTTT; cdr3_aa: CASSSGVGGNQPQHF
clone_size: NA; d_call: NA; j_call: TRBJ2-7; v_call: TRBV5-5; cdr3_length: 15; cdr3_nt: TGTGCCAGCAGCTTGGTTGGAGGGGGCATGGGTGAGCAGTACTTC; cdr3_aa: CASSLVGGGMGEQYF
clone_size: NA; d_call: NA; j_call: TRBJ2-2; v_call: TRBV11-3; cdr3_length: 15; cdr3_nt: TGTGCCAGCAGCTTAAGCGGGCAGGGGGGCGGGGAGCTGTTTTTT; cdr3_aa: CASSLSGQGGGELFF
clone_size: NA; d_call: TRBD2; j_call: TRBJ2-7; v_call: TRBV20-1; cdr3_length: 16; cdr3_nt: TGCAGTGCTAGTGCCCCATCTTGGCTAGCGGGAGGCGAGCAGTACTTC; cdr3_aa: CSASAPSWLAGGEQYF
clone_size: NA; d_call: NA; j_call: TRBJ1-4; v_call: TRBV7-9; cdr3_length: 15; cdr3_nt: TGTGCCAGCAGCTTAGAAGTTGCAGGGCAGAAAAAACTGTTTTTT; cdr3_aa: CASSLEVAGQKKLFF
clone_size: once; d_call: TRBD1; j_call: TRBJ2-7; v_call: TRBV5-1; cdr3_length: 15; cdr3_nt: TGCGCCAGCAGCCCGTGGGACAGTCCTACCTACGAGCAGTACTTC; cdr3_aa: CASSPWDSPTYEQYF
clone_size: NA; d_call: TRBD1; j_call: TRBJ2-2; v_call: TRBV5-6; cdr3_length: 18; cdr3_nt: TGTGCCAGCAGCTTGGCCCCGGGCAGAGGGGGCGCCAGCGGGGAGCTGTTTTTT; cdr3_aa: CASSLAPGRGGASGELFF
clone_size: NA; d_call: TRBD1; j_call: TRBJ1-5; v_call: TRBV19; cdr3_length: 13; cdr3_nt: TGTGCCAGTAACCACGACAGGGCTCAGCCCCAGCATTTT; cdr3_aa: CASNHDRAQPQHF
clone_size: NA; d_call: NA; j_call: TRBJ2-3; v_call: TRBV14; cdr3_length: 15; cdr3_nt: TGTGCCAGCAGCCAAGATGGGCCTCGAATCGGTACGCAGTATTTT; cdr3_aa: CASSQDGPRIGTQYF
clone_size: NA; d_call: TRBD1; j_call: TRBJ2-5; v_call: TRBV12-3/TRBV12-4; cdr3_length: 13; cdr3_nt: TGTGCCAGCAGTTACGACAGGGAGGAGACCCAGTACTTC; cdr3_aa: CASSYDREETQYF
clone_size: NA; d_call: TRBD1; j_call: TRBJ2-7; v_call: TRBV5-1; cdr3_length: 14; cdr3_nt: TGCGCCAGCAGCTTGTCCGGACAGGTGTACGAGCAGTACTTC; cdr3_aa: CASSLSGQVYEQYF
clone_size: NA; d_call: TRBD1; j_call: TRBJ2-5; v_call: TRBV5-1; cdr3_length: 17; cdr3_nt: TGCGCCAGCAGCTTGGGAATCGAAGGACAGGGCCAAGAGACCCAGTACTTC; cdr3_aa: CASSLGIEGQGQETQYF
clone_size: NA; d_call: TRBD2; j_call: TRBJ2-2; v_call: TRBV30; cdr3_length: 19; cdr3_nt: TGTGCCTGGAGTGGAGGGACTAGCGGGAGTTCGCCGAACACCGGGGAGCTGTTTTTT; cdr3_aa: CAWSGGTSGSSPNTGELFF
clone_size: NA; d_call: NA; j_call: TRBJ2-2; v_call: TRBV18; cdr3_length: 15; cdr3_nt: TGTGCCAGCTCACCCGTTGCGGTGGACACCGGGGAGCTGTTTTTT; cdr3_aa: CASSPVAVDTGELFF
clone_size: NA; d_call: TRBD2; j_call: TRBJ2-3; v_call: TRBV24-1; cdr3_length: 14; cdr3_nt: TGTGCCACCGGACTAGCGGGAGTGGAAGATACGCAGTATTTT; cdr3_aa: CATGLAGVEDTQYF
clone_size: NA; d_call: NA; j_call: TRBJ2-1; v_call: TRBV7-2; cdr3_length: 16; cdr3_nt: TGTGCCAGCAGCTTAGCGGGGGCAAACTCCTACAATGAGCAGTTCTTC; cdr3_aa: CASSLAGANSYNEQFF
clone_size: NA; d_call: TRBD1; j_call: TRBJ2-7; v_call: TRBV18; cdr3_length: 14; cdr3_nt: TGTGCCAGCTCAACCTGGACAGGGGGCAACGAGCAGTACTTC; cdr3_aa: CASSTWTGGNEQYF
clone_size: NA; d_call: TRBD1; j_call: TRBJ1-5; v_call: TRBV19; cdr3_length: 15; cdr3_nt: TGTGCCAGTAAAACAGCGGACAGGGTCATTCAGCCCCAGCATTTT; cdr3_aa: CASKTADRVIQPQHF
clone_size: NA; d_call: NA; j_call: TRBJ2-2; v_call: TRBV14; cdr3_length: 15; cdr3_nt: TGTGCCAGCAGCCGCGACGTAGGGGTCGACGGGGAGCTGTTTTTT; cdr3_aa: CASSRDVGVDGELFF
clone_size: NA; d_call: NA; j_call: TRBJ1-1; v_call: TRBV10-3; cdr3_length: 13; cdr3_nt: TGTGCCATCAGTCGCGTGGGAGGGGAAGAAGCTTTCTTT; cdr3_aa: CAISRVGGEEAFF
clone_size: NA; d_call: TRBD2; j_call: TRBJ2-1; v_call: TRBV6-5; cdr3_length: 14; cdr3_nt: TGTGCCAGCAGGCCCGCTAGCGGGTACAATGAGCAGTTCTTC; cdr3_aa: CASRPASGYNEQFF
clone_size: once; d_call: TRBD1; j_call: TRBJ1-1; v_call: TRBV5-4; cdr3_length: 14; cdr3_nt: TGTGCCAGCAGCTCGGACAGGGGGCTATCTGAAGCTTTCTTT; cdr3_aa: CASSSDRGLSEAFF
clone_size: NA; d_call: TRBD1; j_call: TRBJ2-4; v_call: TRBV18; cdr3_length: 16; cdr3_nt: TGTGCCAGCTCAACCGGGACAGGGGGCCCCAAAAACATTCAGTACTTC; cdr3_aa: CASSTGTGGPKNIQYF
clone_size: NA; d_call: TRBD1; j_call: TRBJ2-7; v_call: TRBV6-5; cdr3_length: 12; cdr3_nt: TGTGCCAGCAGTCCAGACAGGGCGGAGCAGTACTTC; cdr3_aa: CASSPDRAEQYF
clone_size: NA; d_call: TRBD1; j_call: TRBJ1-1; v_call: TRBV7-3; cdr3_length: 13; cdr3_nt: TGTGCCAGCGGGACGGGACAGCACACTGAAGCTTTCTTT; cdr3_aa: CASGTGQHTEAFF
clone_size: once; d_call: TRBD2; j_call: TRBJ2-7; v_call: TRBV2; cdr3_length: 14; cdr3_nt: TGTGCCAGCAAGGGAACGGGAGGAGGCTCCGAGCAGTACTTC; cdr3_aa: CASKGTGGGSEQYF
clone_size: NA; d_call: NA; j_call: TRBJ2-2; v_call: TRBV9; cdr3_length: 15; cdr3_nt: TGTGCCAGCAGCCAAGACAGGAGGTACAGCGGGGAGCTGTTTTTT; cdr3_aa: CASSQDRRYSGELFF
clone_size: NA; d_call: NA; j_call: TRBJ2-6; v_call: TRBV5-1; cdr3_length: 18; cdr3_nt: TGCGCCAGCAGCTCGGATCCCGTAGACTTCTCTGGGGCCAACGTCCTGACTTTC; cdr3_aa: CASSSDPVDFSGANVLTF
clone_size: NA; d_call: NA; j_call: TRBJ1-2; v_call: TRBV20-1; cdr3_length: 13; cdr3_nt: TGCAGTGCTAGTCGGGGGGCGGGCTATGGCTACACCTTC; cdr3_aa: CSASRGAGYGYTF
clone_size: NA; d_call: TRBD2; j_call: TRBJ2-5; v_call: TRBV30; cdr3_length: 17; cdr3_nt: TGTGCCTGGAGTGTACTGAGAGCGGGGGCCGTCCAAGAGACCCAGTACTTC; cdr3_aa: CAWSVLRAGAVQETQYF
clone_size: NA; d_call: NA; j_call: TRBJ2-2; v_call: TRBV15; cdr3_length: 15; cdr3_nt: TGTGCCACCGTGGGGAACGTGGGAGGCACCGGGGAGCTGTTTTTT; cdr3_aa: CATVGNVGGTGELFF
clone_size: NA; d_call: TRBD1; j_call: TRBJ2-7; v_call: TRBV7-2; cdr3_length: 16; cdr3_nt: TGTGCCAGCAGCCGTACCGGGACAGGGGTCTACTACGAGCAGTACTTC; cdr3_aa: CASSRTGTGVYYEQYF
clone_size: NA; d_call: NA; j_call: TRBJ1-1; v_call: TRBV19; cdr3_length: 16; cdr3_nt: TGTGCCAGTAGTTCCCGACTAACAGGGACGACGACTGAAGCTTTCTTT; cdr3_aa: CASSSRLTGTTTEAFF
clone_size: NA; d_call: TRBD2; j_call: TRBJ2-1; v_call: TRBV18; cdr3_length: 15; cdr3_nt: TGTGCCAGCTCGCTAACTAGCGGGAGTACGAATGAGCAGTTCTTC; cdr3_aa: CASSLTSGSTNEQFF
clone_size: NA; d_call: NA; j_call: TRBJ1-1; v_call: TRBV5-1; cdr3_length: 13; cdr3_nt: TGCGCCAGCAGCTTGACAGCGAACACTGAAGCTTTCTTT; cdr3_aa: CASSLTANTEAFF
clone_size: NA; d_call: NA; j_call: TRBJ2-2; v_call: TRBV29-1; cdr3_length: 15; cdr3_nt: TGCAGCGTTGTATTGAACTCCTTGAACACCGGGGAGCTGTTTTTT; cdr3_aa: CSVVLNSLNTGELFF
clone_size: few; d_call: NA; j_call: TRBJ1-1; v_call: TRBV2; cdr3_length: 14; cdr3_nt: TGTGCCAGCAGTAAAAATCAAAAGAACACTGAAGCTTTCTTT; cdr3_aa: CASSKNQKNTEAFF
clone_size: NA; d_call: NA; j_call: TRBJ1-5; v_call: TRBV5-5; cdr3_length: 15; cdr3_nt: TGTGCCAGCAGCGGGGAGGGTTATAGCAATCAGCCCCAGCATTTT; cdr3_aa: CASSGEGYSNQPQHF
clone_size: NA; d_call: NA; j_call: TRBJ1-1; v_call: TRBV5-1; cdr3_length: 15; cdr3_nt: TGCGCCAGCAGCTTGGCTCCGGACTTGGGCACTGAAGCTTTCTTT; cdr3_aa: CASSLAPDLGTEAFF
clone_size: NA; d_call: TRBD2; j_call: TRBJ2-1; v_call: TRBV12-3/TRBV12-4; cdr3_length: 12; cdr3_nt: TGTGCCAGCAGTGAGCGGGGAGTAAAGCAGTTCTTC; cdr3_aa: CASSERGVKQFF
clone_size: NA; d_call: NA; j_call: TRBJ2-2; v_call: TRBV28; cdr3_length: 16; cdr3_nt: TGTGCCAGCATGGGTAGGGGCTTACCCGACACCGGGGAGCTGTTTTTT; cdr3_aa: CASMGRGLPDTGELFF
clone_size: NA; d_call: TRBD2; j_call: TRBJ2-2; v_call: TRBV7-2; cdr3_length: 17; cdr3_nt: TGTGCCAGCAGCTCGTACTTAGCGGGAACGAACACCGGGGAGCTGTTTTTT; cdr3_aa: CASSSYLAGTNTGELFF
clone_size: NA; d_call: TRBD2; j_call: TRBJ2-1; v_call: TRBV5-4; cdr3_length: 15; cdr3_nt: TGTGCCAGCAGCTTCGGGACTAGCGTTTACAATGAGCAGTTCTTC; cdr3_aa: CASSFGTSVYNEQFF